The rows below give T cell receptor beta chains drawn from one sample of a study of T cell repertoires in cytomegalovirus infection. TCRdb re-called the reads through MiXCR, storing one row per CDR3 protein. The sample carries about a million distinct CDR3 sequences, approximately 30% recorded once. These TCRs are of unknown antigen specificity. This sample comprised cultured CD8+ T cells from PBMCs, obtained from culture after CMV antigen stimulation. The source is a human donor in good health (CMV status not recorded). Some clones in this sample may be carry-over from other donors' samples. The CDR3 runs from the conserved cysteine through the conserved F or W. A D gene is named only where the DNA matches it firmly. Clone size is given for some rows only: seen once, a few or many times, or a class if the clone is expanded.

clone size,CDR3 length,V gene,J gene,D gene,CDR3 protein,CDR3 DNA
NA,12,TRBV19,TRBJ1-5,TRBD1,CASSPGTGDQHF,TGTGCCAGTAGTCCCGGGACAGGGGACCAGCATTTT
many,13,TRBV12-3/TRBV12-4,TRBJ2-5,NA,CASSSDLGETQYF,TGTGCCAGCAGTTCCGACCTGGGGGAGACCCAGTACTTC
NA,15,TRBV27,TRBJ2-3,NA,CASSLSGRSTDTQYF,TGTGCCAGCAGTTTATCAGGCAGGTCCACAGATACGCAGTATTTT
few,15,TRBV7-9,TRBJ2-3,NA,CASSLQESSTDTQYF,TGTGCCAGCAGCCTGCAGGAATCTAGCACAGATACGCAGTATTTT
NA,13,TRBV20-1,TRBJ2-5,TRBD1,CSANRGLWETQYF,TGCAGTGCTAACAGGGGGCTTTGGGAGACCCAGTACTTC
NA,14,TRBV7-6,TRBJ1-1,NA,CASSLVGGNAEAFF,TGTGCCAGCAGCTTAGTAGGCGGGAACGCTGAAGCTTTCTTT
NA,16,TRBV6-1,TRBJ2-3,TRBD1,CASITDRGLYTDTQYF,TGTGCCAGCATTACGGACAGGGGGTTATACACAGATACGCAGTATTTT
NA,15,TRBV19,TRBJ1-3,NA,CASTAGPEDGNTIYF,TGTGCCAGTACGGCGGGACCCGAGGATGGAAACACCATATATTTT
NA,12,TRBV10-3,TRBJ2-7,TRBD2,CAISPGGGEQYF,TGTGCCATCAGCCCTGGGGGGGGCGAGCAGTACTTC
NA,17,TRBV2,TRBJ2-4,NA,CASTLGRGPIAKNIQYF,TGTGCCAGCACCCTGGGGAGGGGGCCGATTGCCAAAAACATTCAGTACTTC
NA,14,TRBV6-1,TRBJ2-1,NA,CASSPGKGYNEQFF,TGTGCCAGCAGCCCAGGGAAGGGTTACAATGAGCAGTTCTTC
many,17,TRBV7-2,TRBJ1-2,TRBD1,CASSPLGQGKANYGYTF,TGTGCCAGCAGCCCCCTCGGACAGGGAAAAGCTAACTATGGCTACACCTTC
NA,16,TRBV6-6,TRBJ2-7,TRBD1,CASSYPRDSLDYEQYF,TGTGCCAGCAGTTATCCCCGGGACAGCTTAGATTACGAGCAGTACTTC
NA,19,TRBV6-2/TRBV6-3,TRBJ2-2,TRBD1,CASTGKGQGMETNTGELFF,TGTGCCAGCACGGGAAAAGGACAGGGGATGGAAACGAACACCGGGGAGCTGTTTTTT
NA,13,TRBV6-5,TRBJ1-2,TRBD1,CASRAGQNYGYTF,TGTGCCAGCCGCGCGGGACAGAATTATGGCTACACCTTC
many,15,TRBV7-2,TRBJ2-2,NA,CASSFAGLDPGELFF,TGTGCCAGCAGCTTCGCGGGCCTTGACCCCGGGGAGCTGTTTTTT
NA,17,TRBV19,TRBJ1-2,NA,CASSIEGAWKDDYGYTF,TGTGCCAGTAGTATAGAGGGGGCATGGAAGGACGACTATGGCTACACCTTC
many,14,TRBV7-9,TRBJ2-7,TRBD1,CASSSRQGPYEQYF,TGTGCCAGCAGCTCCCGACAGGGCCCCTACGAGCAGTACTTC
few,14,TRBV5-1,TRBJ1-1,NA,CASSSWGENTEAFF,TGCGCCAGCAGCTCATGGGGAGAGAACACTGAAGCTTTCTTT
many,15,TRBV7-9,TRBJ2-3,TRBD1,CASSPGTGSPDTQYF,TGTGCCAGCAGCCCCGGGACAGGATCGCCAGATACGCAGTATTTT